Listed here are 24 T cell receptor beta chains from one sample, sequenced in a study of T cell responses to AZD1222 COVID-19 vaccine. The assay was immunoSEQ multiplex PCR, and TCRdb's table has in-frame clones only and misses some. The repertoire holds 200,000 to 250,000 clones, with more than 85% as singletons. The source was peripheral blood, collected on day 0 of MenACWY control vaccination. Source of these receptors: an adult in good health.

The V and J genes are TRBV6-2 or TRBV6-3 and TRBJ1-1; no clear D. From germline, CDR1 is MNHEY and CDR2 SVGEGT. Trimming pared 0 bases from V and 6 bases from J, leaving 11 bases between. The CDR3 length is 14 residues. In DNA form, the CDR3 reads TGTGCCAGCAGTTACTCAACGGGAATCGCTGAAGCTTTCTTT. Translating gives CASSYSTGIAEAFF.

This rearrangement joins TRBV10-1 to TRBJ1-5; no reliable D call. This CDR3 comprises 10 residues. Trimming shortened V by 11 bases and J by 7 bases, and 9 bases separated the two germline ends. Germline-derived CDR1 and CDR2 are WNHNN and SYGVQD (reference sequence). The CDR3 nucleotides read TGCGCCCAGTATGGCCAGCCCCAGCATTTT. This translates into CAQYGQPQHF.

This rearrangement joins TRBV19 to TRBJ1-1; D perhaps matches TRBD1 (5 bases). Germline CDR1 reads LNHDA; CDR2 reads SQIVND (reference sequence). The CDR3 runs 14 residues. The V end was cut by 6 bases, the J end by 4 bases, with 15 bases between. The CDR3 here is CASRRVGVGTEAFF. The CDR3 DNA reads as TGTGCCAGTAGGCGGGTGGGGGTTGGCACTGAAGCTTTCTTT.

This chain uses TRBV11-3 with TRBJ2-5, with unresolved D. Germline loops: CDR1 SGHNT, CDR2 YENEEA. The CDR3 runs to 13 residues. V lost 5 bases to trimming and J lost 5 bases, with 12 bases between them. The CDR3 coding sequence is TGTGCCAGCAGCCGAATACCTACGGAGACCCAGTACTTC. Residues: CASSRIPTETQYF.

This chain uses TRBV28 with TRBJ1-2; D ambiguous. Germline V gene data show CDR1 as MDHEN and CDR2 as SYDVKM. The V end lost 7 bases, the J end lost 1 base, and 10 bases lay between the germline ends. CDR3 size: 13 residues. CDR3 bases: TGTGCCAGCAATATAAGGATTAACTATGGCTACACCTTC. It yields the protein CASNIRINYGYTF.

The V and J genes are TRBV4-2 and TRBJ1-3; D is unclear. Trimming took off 1 base at V and 2 bases at J, with 12 bases between the two ends. Germline values: CDR1 LGHNA, CDR2 YNFKEQ. The CDR3 loop spans 16 amino acids. The CDR3 protein is CASSQGTEFTGNTIYF. The CDR3, as DNA: TGTGCCAGCAGCCAAGGGACGGAATTTACTGGAAACACCATATATTTT.

The chain is built from TRBV19 and TRBJ1-5; D gene uncertain. The CDR3 is made up of 15 amino acids. Germline values: CDR1 LNHDA, CDR2 SQIVND (reference sequence). Trimming removed 3 bases from V and 0 bases from J, with 9 bases in between. CDR3 loop: CASSMIDYSNQPQHF. The DNA for the CDR3 is TGTGCCAGTAGTATGATAGACTATAGCAATCAGCCCCAGCATTTT.

V is TRBV18 and J is TRBJ1-5; D is undetermined. Germline assignment: CDR1 KGHSH and CDR2 LQKENI. The CDR3 loop spans 14 amino acids. The V end was cut by 5 bases, the J end by 3 bases, with 11 bases between. CDR3 region: CASSSAADNQPQHF. The CDR3 DNA sequence: TGTGCCAGCTCATCTGCAGCGGACAATCAGCCCCAGCATTTT.

This chain uses TRBV7-9 with TRBJ2-1, with D perhaps assigned TRBD1 or TRBD2 (6 bases each). CDR1 and CDR2 (germline): SEHNR, FQNEAQ (reference sequence). This CDR3 is 16 amino acids long. With 5 bases removed from V and 10 bases from J, the gap between germline ends came to 24 bases. This chain's CDR3 is CASSPRGLGGLREQFF. CDR3 nucleotides: TGTGCCAGCAGCCCGCGGGGATTGGGGGGCCTCAGGGAGCAGTTCTTC.

DNA for the CDR3: TGTGCCAGCAGTGAAGGGTTCAGTTCGGGGTTTGCAAATCAGCCCCAGCATTTT. It specifies CASSEGFSSGFANQPQHF. The V gene is TRBV6-1, the J gene TRBJ1-5; no clear D. The CDR3 loop spans 18 amino acids. V was pared by 1 base and J by 4 bases, with 20 bases between. Germline CDR1 and CDR2: MNHNS and SASEGT.

The CDR3 is CASKGIVDEQYF. CDR3 coding DNA: TGTGCCAGCAAGGGGATAGTCGACGAGCAGTACTTC. The V call is TRBV6-5, the J call TRBJ2-7; D is possibly TRBD1 (5 bases). Germline assignment: CDR1 MNHEY and CDR2 SVGAGI. The CDR3 runs to 12 residues. Trimming stripped 7 bases from V and 5 bases from J, with 12 bases between.

Only a few counts were recorded for this clone. The chain joins TRBV28 to TRBJ2-5; tentative D call: TRBD1 (5 bases). The germline V gene encodes CDR1 MDHEN and CDR2 SYDVKM. Trimming left V 2 bases short and J 4 bases short, with 11 bases between. The CDR3 runs to 14 residues. CDR3 sequence (DNA): TGTGCCAGCAGTTTACCTGACAGTGGAGAGACCCAGTACTTC. Protein product: CASSLPDSGETQYF.

The sample holds one count of this clone. DNA of the CDR3: TGTGCCAGCAGCTTAATCATAGCGGGGGACAATGAGCAGTTCTTC. This sequence encodes CASSLIIAGDNEQFF. This rearrangement joins TRBV7-9 to TRBJ2-1; 9 bases map to TRBD2. The junction had 4 bases not matched to a gene; V was cut back by 2 bases and J by 5 bases. CDR3 length: 15 amino acids. Germline lookup yields CDR1 SEHNR and CDR2 FQNEAQ (reference sequence).

The V and J genes are TRBV4-1 and TRBJ1-2; D might be TRBD1 (6 bases). The germline V gene has CDR1 MGHRA and CDR2 YSYEKL. CDR3 length: 14 residues. Trimming stripped 0 bases from V and 8 bases from J, with 13 bases between. The CDR3 protein is CASSQDRGRLGYTF. The CDR3 DNA reads as TGCGCCAGCAGCCAAGATCGGGGGCGCCTGGGCTACACCTTC.

This sequence joins TRBV7-9 and TRBJ2-5; D might be TRBD2 (5 bases). CDR3 length: 13 residues. Germline V gene data show CDR1 as SEHNR and CDR2 as FQNEAQ (reference sequence). V was shortened by 5 bases and J by 9 bases, with 16 bases between the two germline ends. CDR3 DNA sequence: TGTGCCAGCAGCCCGGACGGCCCCGGGGCCCAGTACTTC. Translation: CASSPDGPGAQYF. The whole variable domain, remainder taken from reference TRBV7-9 and TRBJ2-5, is DTGVSQNPRHKITKRGQNVTFRCDPISEHNRLYWYRQTLGQGPEFLTYFQNEAQLEKSRLLSDRFSAERPKGSFSTLEIQRTEQGDSAMYLCASSPDGPGAQYFGPGTRLLVL.

The chain uses TRBV5-8 and TRBJ1-5; 8 bases line up with TRBD1. This CDR3 has 18 amino acids. Per germline, CDR1 SGHTS and CDR2 YDEGEE. J gave up 0 bases and V 4 bases, and 12 bases lay outside the gene matches. The CDR3 DNA sequence: TGTGCCAGCAGCACGGTGACAGGGGAGGGTGATAGCAATCAGCCCCAGCATTTT. It specifies CASSTVTGEGDSNQPQHF.

This chain uses TRBV5-6 with TRBJ1-1, with unresolved D. This CDR3 comprises 13 residues. Trimming shortened V by 0 bases and J by 6 bases, and 9 bases separated the two germline ends. The germline V gene has CDR1 SGHDT and CDR2 YYEEEE. The CDR3 region is CASSLAESAEAFF. The CDR3 DNA is TGTGCCAGCAGCTTGGCAGAATCCGCTGAAGCTTTCTTT.

V is TRBV19 and J is TRBJ1-5; D might be TRBD1 (5 bases). The CDR3 covers 15 residues. The germline V and J ends were trimmed by 4 bases and 6 bases, with 16 bases remaining between them. Germline values: CDR1 LNHDA, CDR2 SQIVND (reference sequence). The CDR3 is CASSTGASRSQPQHF. The CDR3 region has the DNA TGTGCCAGTAGTACTGGGGCTTCGAGGAGTCAGCCCCAGCATTTT.

The chain uses TRBV4-1 and TRBJ1-6; 7 bases fit TRBD1. Germline V gene lookup returns CDR1 MGHRA and CDR2 YSYEKL. The V segment lost 3 bases and the J segment 7 bases; nucleotides outside the gene matches: 6. The CDR3 is 15 residues long. The CDR3: CASSQGTARNSPLHF. CDR3 DNA sequence: TGCGCCAGCAGCCAGGGGACAGCGCGAAATTCACCCCTCCACTTT.

The chain employs TRBV7-9 and TRBJ1-1, with TRBD1 matching over 10 bases. The trim removed 4 bases at V and 4 bases at J, leaving 3 bases unmatched. CDR3 length equals 14 residues. CDR1 is SEHNR, CDR2 FQNEAQ, per germline (reference sequence). The CDR3 sequence: CASSSRTGGTEAFF. The CDR3 region has the DNA TGTGCCAGCAGCTCCAGGACAGGGGGCACTGAAGCTTTCTTT.

The J gene is TRBJ2-1, the V gene TRBV11-2, with 8 bases lining up with TRBD2. Trimming removed 3 bases from V and 2 bases from J; junction bases left unmatched: 3. The CDR3 is 15 amino acids. Germline assignment: CDR1 SGHAT and CDR2 FQNNGV. The CDR3 nucleotides read TGTGCCAGCAGCTTTCCGGGGGGGCCCTACAATGAGCAGTTCTTC. As protein: CASSFPGGPYNEQFF.

The chain recombines TRBV20-1 with TRBJ1-2, with D possibly TRBD1 on 5 matching bases. Looked up from germline, CDR1 is DFQATT and CDR2 is SNEGSKA (reference sequence). The CDR3 has 11 residues. V lost 8 bases, J lost 4 bases, and 11 bases lay in between. DNA of the CDR3: TGCAGTAGGGGCAGCCCCTATGGCTACACCTTC. This encodes CSRGSPYGYTF.

CDR3: CASSLTGSGVGNEQFF. The CDR3 nucleotides read TGTGCCAGCAGCTTAACGGGGAGCGGGGTAGGCAATGAGCAGTTCTTC. The chain joins TRBV7-3 to TRBJ2-1; the match to TRBD2 covers 7 bases. The V gene's germline CDR1 is SGHTA and CDR2 FQGTGA. This CDR3 is 16 amino acids long. V lost 0 bases, J lost 6 bases, and 8 bases stayed unmatched.

The rearrangement links TRBV30 to TRBJ1-4; no firm D call. This CDR3 spans 12 amino acids. Trimming removed 2 bases at V and 14 bases at J, with 15 bases between. The germline CDR1 and CDR2 sequences are GTSNPN and SVGIG (reference sequence). The CDR3, as DNA: TGTGCCTGGAGTAGCGGAAAAGTCCATCTGTTTTTT. Translating it yields CAWSSGKVHLFF.